This TCR beta chain was observed in a study of blood T cells in healthy people across ages. About the study: In model experiments, template switching was able to capture about one barcoded beta molecule for every two T cells that were present.

The CDR3 has 15 residues. Trimming removed 6 bases at V and 5 bases at J, with 20 bases between. CDR1 and CDR2 from the germline V gene are SGHTA and FQGNSA. Study results and caveats: More naive CD4+ cells and higher diversity marked long-lived donors relative to aged donors.

A J-beta primer mix and a sample-barcoded 5' primer were used in a second PCR of roughly 6 to 12 cycles. TCRdb passed the 5' RACE reads through MiXCR, listing each CDR3 protein once. The sample consists of about 680,000 distinct CDR3 sequences, 45% to 50% of them appearing once. This clonotype was picked up many times. Its cognate antigen is unknown. Total RNA extracted from each sample amounted to at least 6 micrograms. What was sequenced was blood. This TCR came from a woman aged 60-70 years in good health. The V gene is TRBV7-2, the J gene TRBJ2-7; D possibly uses TRBD1 or TRBD2 (5 bases each). The CDR3 DNA reads as TGTGCCAGCAGTCGAGTCCCCGGGACCCATAACGAGCAGTACTTC. Protein sequence: CASSRVPGTHNEQYF. The whole variable domain, remainder taken from reference TRBV7-2 and TRBJ2-7, is GAGVSQSPSNKVTEKGKDVELRCDPISGHTALYWYRQSLGQGLEFLIYFQGNSAPDKSGLPSDRFSAERTGGSVSTLTIQRTQQEDSAVYLCASSRVPGTHNEQYFGPGTRLTVT.